Listed here are 8 T cell receptor beta chains from one sample, sequenced in a study of T cell changes during pregnancy in multiple sclerosis. The repertoire was sequenced with immunoSEQ multiplex PCR; TCRdb's copy has only in-frame clones and lacks some. The sample contains under 100,000 clones, about 95% of which appear only once. Sequences were derived from peripheral blood, sampled in the second trimester of pregnancy. These receptors came from a female donor with multiple sclerosis, enrolled in a pregnancy study.

This rearrangement joins TRBV10-2 to TRBJ2-1, with a possible D match to TRBD2 (6 bases). Trimming shortened V by 8 bases and J by 0 bases, and 11 bases separated the two germline ends. Germline V gene data show CDR1 as WSHSY and CDR2 as SAAADI. CDR3 length equals 14 residues. The CDR3 is CASGGAVSYNEQFF. For the CDR3, the DNA is TGCGCCAGCGGCGGGGCAGTCTCCTACAATGAGCAGTTCTTC.

This rearrangement joins TRBV5-1 to TRBJ2-7, with a weak D call TRBD1 (5 bases). Germline V CDR1 and CDR2: SGHRS, YFSETQ. V lost 3 bases and J 2 bases, leaving 9 bases between the germline ends. The CDR3 totals 13 residues. CDR3 protein: CASSYDSPYEQYF. CDR3 DNA: TGCGCCAGCAGCTATGACAGCCCCTACGAGCAGTACTTC.

The chain uses TRBV4-3 and TRBJ2-7, with TRBD2 matching 10 bases. This CDR3 is built from 16 residues. Germline lookup yields CDR1 LGHNA and CDR2 YSLEER. V lost 0 bases, J lost 5 bases, and 7 bases stayed unmatched. CDR3 sequence (DNA): TGCGCCAGCAGCCAAGATTTAACTAGCGGGAATCACGAGCAGTACTTC. Protein sequence: CASSQDLTSGNHEQYF.

The CDR3 is CASSSPTGEPGNTIYF. The DNA of the CDR3 is TGTGCCAGCAGCTCTCCGACAGGGGAGCCTGGAAACACCATATATTTT. The genes are TRBV7-9 and TRBJ1-3, with 8 bases lining up with TRBD1. The CDR3 runs to 16 residues. V shed 4 bases and J 2 bases; nucleotides not matched to a gene: 7. The germline CDR1 and CDR2 sequences are SEHNR and FQNEAQ (reference sequence).

V and J are TRBV6-6 and TRBJ2-2; D remains unclear. Germline lookup yields CDR1 MNHNY and CDR2 SVGAGI (reference sequence). Trimming shortened V by 0 bases and J by 8 bases, and 7 bases separated the two germline ends. The CDR3 has 13 residues. CDR3 coding DNA: TGTGCCAGCAGTTACTCGAACGGGGGGGAGCTGTTTTTT. Translating gives CASSYSNGGELFF.

The chain recombines TRBV4-1 with TRBJ2-1, with TRBD2 as a possible D gene (6 bases). Germline CDR1 reads MGHRA; CDR2 reads YSYEKL. V was clipped by 2 bases and J by 4 bases, with 12 bases between them. The CDR3 has 15 residues. Here the CDR3 reads CASSQQEGQYNEQFF. Written as DNA, the CDR3 is TGCGCCAGCAGCCAACAGGAGGGTCAATACAATGAGCAGTTCTTC.

The chain carries TRBV27 and TRBJ2-7; 8 bases agree with TRBD2. This CDR3 has 13 residues. CDR1 and CDR2 from the germline V gene are MNHEY and SMNVEV (reference sequence). Trimming removed 5 bases from V and 2 bases from J; junction bases left unmatched: 2. The CDR3: CASSISGTYEQYF. The CDR3 bases are TGTGCCAGCAGTATTAGCGGGACCTACGAGCAGTACTTC.

This chain connects TRBV4-1 to TRBJ2-7; D is undetermined. Germline V CDR1 and CDR2: MGHRA, YSYEKL. This CDR3 region has 17 residues. Trimming shortened V by 2 bases and J by 0 bases, and 17 bases separated the two germline ends. Here the CDR3 DNA reads TGCGCCAGCAGCCAAAAAGTGCCGGTATCGAGCTCCTACGAGCAGTACTTC. Its translation is CASSQKVPVSSSYEQYF.